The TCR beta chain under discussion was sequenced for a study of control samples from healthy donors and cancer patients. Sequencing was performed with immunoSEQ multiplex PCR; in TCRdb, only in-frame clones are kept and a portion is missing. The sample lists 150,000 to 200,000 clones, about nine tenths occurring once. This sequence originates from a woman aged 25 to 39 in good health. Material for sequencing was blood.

CDR3 sequence (DNA): TGTGCCAGCAGCTTCCTAGTGAACACTGAAGCTTTCTTT. Translating it yields CASSFLVNTEAFF. The V call is TRBV7-9, the J call TRBJ1-1; D remains ambiguous. CDR1 is SEHNR and CDR2 is FQNEAQ in the germline V gene (reference sequence). The ends were cut back, 3 bases at V and 0 bases at J, with 5 bases in the middle. The CDR3 contains 13 residues.